This T cell receptor (beta chain) was obtained from a study of shared clonotypes between healthy human individuals. Assay used: immunoSEQ multiplex PCR; TCRdb lists only in-frame clones, some missing. This table has about 2.4 million clones, roughly 93% appearing once. Sample: naive CD4+ T cells from PBMCs. As to subset: CD45RA+ positively selected. The receptor's source is a man aged 18 to 29 in good health. Some clones in this sample may be carry-over from other donors' samples.

CDR3 residues: CASSLGWDRADEKLFF. The CDR3 region has the DNA TGTGCCAGCAGCTTAGGGTGGGACAGGGCAGATGAAAAACTGTTTTTT. The chain recombines TRBV7-9 with TRBJ1-4, with 9 bases fitting TRBD1. V was pared by 1 base and J by 6 bases, with 6 bases of the junction left unmatched. Germline V gene data show CDR1 as SEHNR and CDR2 as FQNEAQ (reference sequence). CDR3 length: 16 residues.